The entry that follows covers one T cell receptor beta chain sequence. Its antigen target is currently unknown. The input lacks base qualities; no much larger clone sits a single base away. Sorted unstimulated T cells and proliferating T cells recovered from mixed lymphocyte reactions underwent TCRbeta CDR3 sequencing. Fresh whole blood from about ten HLA-typed healthy donors served as the source for isolating PBMCs. Unstimulated CD4+ non-regulatory T cells were FACS-sorted to map the origin of alloreactive clones. Library generation was performed with the immunoSEQ multiplex PCR assay. Around 100,000 TCR templates per sample were assayed by the deep sequencing platform. Genomic DNA extracted from sorted T cells was used for TCRbeta CDR3 sequencing. As for the authors' bioinformatics: The R programming language was used for clonal analysis of the TCRbeta CDR3 data. Alloreactive CD4+ and CD8+ clones were defined by comparing unstimulated samples with post-reaction CFSE-low samples. Alloreactive CD4+ clones were assigned to regulatory or non-regulatory origin by matching sequences to sorted unstimulated Treg and non-Treg repertoires. Not all clones reach the TCRdb copy of this immuneACCESS table, which keeps in-frame sequences only. Checked studies attribute under half of the gap to unresolved V genes and leave the rest unexplained. Clone size and the V and J calls come from that table; the DNA yielded D and trimming. Across this sample there are approximately 90,000 clones, with approximately 95% seen only once. The top ten constitute roughly 0.3% of the sample.

This entry is derived from a study of siplizumab effects on memory and regulatory T cells (dated by TCRdb to 2018 to 2020). A note on the overall study: The effect of the anti-CD2 antibody siplizumab on alloreactive T-cell subsets was examined in allogeneic mixed lymphocyte reactions constructed from human PBMCs.

Here is what the overall study found, with its caveats: In reactions with siplizumab, an average of 68.8% of mappable alloreactive CD4+ clones were Treg-derived, compared with 25% to 30% in control reactions. The suppressive function of proliferating Tregs from siplizumab cultures was not functionally confirmed. Greater diversity appeared to be present in unstimulated naive T cells than in memory T cells, and a substantial contribution to the alloresponse seemed to be made by naive cells. The cumulative frequency of alloreactive sequences that could be traced back to unstimulated CD4+ memory T cells was significantly reduced by siplizumab. About 75-97% of proliferating CD4+ or CD8+ clones could not be given a naive or memory phenotype. Because sequences at frequencies below about 10^-5 were poorly captured, only a minor fraction of alloreactive clones could be mapped back to unstimulated subsets.

Measured from the cysteine to the phenylalanine, the CDR3 is 11 residues long. Only the CDR3 DNA is retained, 33 bases long and in frame from the first base. V is reduced by 3 bases and J by 4 bases, leaving a spacing of 3 bases between them. CDR1 WSHSY and CDR2 SAAADI were looked up in the germline V gene. Sequenced material: non-Treg CD4+ T cells sorted from blood. This specimen's cell subset or site label, per the study, means: FACS-sorted unstimulated CD4+ non-regulatory T cells. The sequence derives from a human donor in good health. The chain employs TRBV10-2 and TRBJ1-1; the D gene is not confidently resolved. The CDR3 protein sequence reads: CASSEGTEAFF. The nucleotide sequence reads TGCGCCAGCAGTGAAGGCACTGAAGCTTTCTTT.